The following is a T cell receptor (beta chain) sequence with its context. Its binding antigen is unknown. No clone much larger than this one lies a single base away; base qualities are absent. The library relied on the immunoSEQ multiplex PCR assay. Roughly 100,000 TCR templates per sample were assayed on the deep sequencing platform. Genomic DNA extracted from sorted T cells was the material used for TCRbeta CDR3 sequencing. For the original study's pipeline: Clonal analysis of TCRbeta CDR3 data was done in the R programming language. Unstimulated samples were compared with post-reaction CFSE-low samples to define alloreactive CD4+ and CD8+ clones. Alloreactive CD4+ clones were assigned to regulatory or non-regulatory origin by matching sequences to sorted unstimulated Treg and non-Treg repertoires. TCRdb's version of the immuneACCESS table is confined to in-frame rearrangements and falls short of the full clone set. An unresolved V gene accounts for under half of the shortfall where checked; the remainder is of unknown origin. The V and J calls and clone size were taken over from that table, and D and trimming were inferred from the DNA. In this sample the table shows some 100,000 clones, 93% of which occur a single time. 5.5% to 7.5% of the sample is in the top ten clones.

The data originate from a study of siplizumab effects on memory and regulatory T cells (dated by TCRdb to between 2018 and 2020). Regarding the complete study: The effect of the anti-CD2 antibody siplizumab on alloreactive T-cell subsets was examined in allogeneic mixed lymphocyte reactions constructed from human PBMCs. The paper's findings and limits, for the study overall: Siplizumab significantly lowered the cumulative frequency of alloreactive sequences that could be traced to unstimulated CD4+ memory T cells. Greater diversity appeared to be present in unstimulated naive T cells than in memory T cells, and a substantial contribution to the alloresponse seemed to be made by naive cells. Because sequences below about 10^-5 frequency were poorly captured, only a minor fraction of alloreactive clones could be mapped to unstimulated subsets. For roughly 80-96% of proliferating CD4+ or CD8+ clones, no naive or memory phenotype could be assigned. Whether proliferating Tregs from siplizumab cultures were suppressive was not functionally confirmed. Of the alloreactive CD4+ clones that could be mapped, the Treg-derived share averaged around 70% with siplizumab compared with roughly 27% in control reactions.

The CDR3 runs 13 residues from the cysteine to the phenylalanine. Just the 39-base CDR3 DNA is kept, in frame starting at base 1. The junction shows trimming of 2 bases on V and 6 bases on J, and the gene matches do not reach 0 bases of it. CDR1 and CDR2 are read off the germline V gene as MRHNA and SNTAGT. Sorted unstimulated T cells and proliferating T cells recovered from mixed lymphocyte reactions were subjected to TCRbeta CDR3 sequencing. Fresh whole blood from ten HLA-typed healthy donors was used as the source from which PBMCs were isolated. Material: CD8+ T cells sorted from blood. This receptor was identified in a human donor in good health. This chain joins TRBV6-4 to TRBJ2-2; a stretch of 7 junction bases matches TRBD2. The CDR3 region reads CASSDGGAGELFF. In nucleotide form, the sequence is TGTGCCAGCAGTGACGGGGGGGCCGGGGAGCTGTTTTTT.